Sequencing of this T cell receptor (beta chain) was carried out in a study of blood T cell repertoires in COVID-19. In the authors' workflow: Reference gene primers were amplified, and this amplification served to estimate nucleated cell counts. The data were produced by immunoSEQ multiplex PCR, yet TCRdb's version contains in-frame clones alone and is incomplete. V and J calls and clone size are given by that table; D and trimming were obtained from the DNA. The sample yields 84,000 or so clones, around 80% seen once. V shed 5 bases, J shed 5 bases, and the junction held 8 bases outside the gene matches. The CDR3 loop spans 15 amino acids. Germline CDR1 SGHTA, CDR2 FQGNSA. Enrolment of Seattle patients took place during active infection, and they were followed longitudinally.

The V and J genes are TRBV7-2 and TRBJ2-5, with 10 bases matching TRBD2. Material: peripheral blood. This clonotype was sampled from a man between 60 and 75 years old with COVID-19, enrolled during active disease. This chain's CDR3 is CASSPLAGGVETQYF. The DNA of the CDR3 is TGTGCCAGCAGCCCATTAGCGGGAGGTGTGGAGACCCAGTACTTC.